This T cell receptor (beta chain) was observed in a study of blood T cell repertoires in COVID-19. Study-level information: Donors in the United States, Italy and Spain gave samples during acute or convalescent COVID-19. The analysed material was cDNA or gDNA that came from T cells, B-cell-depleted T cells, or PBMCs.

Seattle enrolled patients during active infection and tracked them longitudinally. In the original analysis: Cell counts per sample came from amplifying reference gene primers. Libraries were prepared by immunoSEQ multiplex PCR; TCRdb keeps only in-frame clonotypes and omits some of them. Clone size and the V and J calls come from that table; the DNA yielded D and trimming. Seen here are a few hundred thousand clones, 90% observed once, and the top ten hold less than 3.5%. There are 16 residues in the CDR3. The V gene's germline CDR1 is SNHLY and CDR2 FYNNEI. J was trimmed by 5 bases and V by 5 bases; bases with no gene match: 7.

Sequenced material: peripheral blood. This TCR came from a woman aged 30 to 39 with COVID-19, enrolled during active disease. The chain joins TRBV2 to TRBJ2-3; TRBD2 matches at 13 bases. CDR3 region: CASSRGLAGVGDTQYF. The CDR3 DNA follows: TGTGCCAGCAGTAGAGGACTAGCGGGAGTTGGAGATACGCAGTATTTT.